This paragraph covers one T cell receptor beta chain sequence. Its recognized antigen is unknown. One base away there is no much larger clone; base qualities are not given. The immunoSEQ kit was used, according to the manufacturer's recommendations, to generate TCR beta libraries from genomic DNA. To prepare the libraries, a first multiplex PCR with proprietary primers was run, followed by a second PCR that added unique barcodes, and a bead cleanup was done after each round. A positive control reaction and a negative control reaction, both provided in the kit, were run with every batch of samples. The final libraries underwent checking on an Agilent 4200 TapeStation D1000 ScreenTape, volumetric pooling, and quantification by qPCR. Sequencing was performed on an Illumina NextSeq500 with a MidOutput 150-cycle cartridge, and 156 Read1 and 15 Index1 cycles were run with kit custom primers. The pooled library was loaded at 1.0 pM, and around 20% PhiX control was spiked in. Under the source paper's analysis protocol: The vendor-processed data were analyzed in R, and a clonotype was defined as all T cells that share the same CDR3 nucleotide sequence. For clone abundance analyses, frequencies were normalized to the 10,000 most abundant clones in each sample. Before analysis, public T cell clones were removed, and these numbered fewer than six per sample on average. Tumor-enriched clonotypes and baseline blood-enriched clonotypes were defined as those with an abundance difference of at least 32-fold between compartments. A beta-binomial differential abundance model was applied to find clonotypes that expanded or contracted between blood time points. Tumor-blood repertoire similarity was measured with the Baroni-Urbani and Buser coefficient, and groups were compared using two-tailed Wilcoxon tests in R. TCRdb limited this immuneACCESS table to in-frame rearrangements with V and J called. A share of clones is missing; checked studies link under half to unresolved V genes, and the rest is unexplained. The V and J calls and clone size come from that table; D and trimming were worked out from the DNA. Present in this sample are some 72,000 clones, roughly 82% of which were seen just once. The ten largest clones capture around 5.5% of the sample.

The record originates from a study of radiation and T cells in renal cell carcinoma (dated by TCRdb to 2020 to 2022). Some background on the complete study: The samples were drawn from a clinical trial, where primary renal cell carcinomas were treated with 15 Gy of stereotactic body radiation therapy and then removed by nephrectomy 4 weeks afterward. In total, approximately 55 samples, comprising some 25 tumors and about 27 peripheral blood samples, were subjected to TCR beta sequencing. Across all 53 samples, 4,016,671 unique CDR3 nucleotide sequences, encoding 2.5 million to 3 million unique CDR3 amino acid sequences, were identified. Results and caveats for the whole study, not just this receptor: No pretreatment tumor biopsies were available, so the baseline intratumoral presence of clonotypes could not be determined. Dynamics of the blood repertoire were not tracked past 4 weeks after treatment. Effects of radiation dose or scheduling on the TCR repertoire could not be addressed with the single-armed trial design. An increase in top tumor clonotypes in blood was observed from baseline to 2 weeks post-radiation, followed by contraction by 4 weeks, which was taken to suggest transient expansion of tumor-resident clones.

V was cut back by 6 bases and J by 8 bases, leaving a gap of 9 bases between them. Measured from the cysteine to the phenylalanine, the CDR3 is 11 residues long. The only DNA kept is the CDR3, 33 bases in frame from the first base. The germline V gene encodes CDR1 WNHNN and CDR2 SYGVQD (reference sequence). The time point label corresponds to: blood 2 weeks post-SBRT. The sample's treatment or condition, from its label and the paper: 15 Gy SBRT to primary tumor, nephrectomy 4 weeks later. To follow tumor-enriched clonotypes, peripheral blood was collected serially from radiation-treated patients at baseline and again at 2 weeks and 4 weeks after SBRT. Renal cell carcinoma with clear cell pathology was present in all patients. Genomic DNA for TCR sequencing was prepared using the QIAamp DNA Blood Mini Kit (Qiagen). The analyses included just those samples that passed every quality control check.

The source is a man in his 60s with renal cell carcinoma. The sample was blood, taken from a patient whose treatment included radiotherapy and nephrectomy. The sequence links TRBV10-1 to TRBJ2-3; the D segment is perhaps TRBD1 or TRBD2, each sharing 5 matched bases. The CDR3 protein: CASSPGTTQYF. In nucleotide form, the sequence is TGCGCCAGCAGCCCGGGGACTACGCAGTATTTT.